This record covers a single T cell receptor (beta chain). Its antigen is still unknown. Primers for the PCR totalled 60 Vbeta and 13 Jbeta. Method: immunoSEQ multiplex PCR; TCRdb's copy keeps in-frame clones and lacks some. The table has about 100,000 clones, under 85% seen once. This specimen comes from a study of cytomegalovirus exposure and HLA in healthy donors. For the study at large: A previous analysis identified 95 million to 140 million unique TCR beta sequences derived from some 200 million T cells. Whole-study results and caveats: An ancestry cluster, one associated with Asian ancestry, reportedly showed fewer N-insertions than the 666-donor mean in a later analysis. Some segments of the V type, notably TRBV6-2 and TRBV6-3, were excluded as indistinguishable. Reports showed the classifier diagnosing cytomegalovirus status with high specificity and sensitivity.

Losses at the gene ends were 6 bases for V and 0 bases for J; bases not matched to a gene: 5. Per the germline V gene, CDR1 is MNHNS and CDR2 is SASEGT. CDR3 size: 15 residues. This sequence was found in a middle-aged woman in good health and CMV-seronegative. The rearrangement links TRBV6-1 to TRBJ2-3, with 8 nucleotides matching TRBD1. Sequenced: PBMCs. The CDR3 DNA reads as TGTGCCAGCAGAGACAGGGGACATAGCACAGATACGCAGTATTTT. Translated, it gives CASRDRGHSTDTQYF.